Following are 8 T cell receptor beta chains from one sample sequenced in a study of cytomegalovirus exposure and HLA in healthy donors. Researchers ran the PCR with 60 Vbeta and 13 Jbeta primers. Profiling relied on immunoSEQ multiplex PCR, and the TCRdb table lists in-frame clones only, not all of them. The sample has 150,000 to 200,000 clones; roughly 79% are singletons. The sample comprised PBMCs. The receptors here all came from a man between 18 and 35 years old in good health and CMV-seropositive.

V is TRBV6-1 and J is TRBJ1-2; maybe TRBD1 (6 bases). The CDR3 has 12 residues. V lost 5 bases and J 3 bases, leaving 7 bases between the germline ends. Germline lookup yields CDR1 MNHNS and CDR2 SASEGT. The CDR3: CASSRTDYGYTF. In nucleotides, the CDR3 is TGTGCCAGCAGTAGGACAGACTATGGCTACACCTTC.

For the CDR3, the DNA is TGTGCCAGTAGTATAGATAGTAACCCCGAGACCCAGTACTTC. This gives the protein CASSIDSNPETQYF. This chain uses TRBV19 with TRBJ2-5; D unresolved. With 0 bases removed from V and 5 bases from J, the gap between germline ends came to 10 bases. CDR1 LNHDA and CDR2 SQIVND come from the germline V gene (reference sequence). The CDR3 has 14 amino acids.

The rearrangement uses TRBV9 and TRBJ1-3; D unresolved. CDR3 length equals 13 residues. V gave up 1 base and J gave up 3 bases, with 5 bases separating them. Germline V gives CDR1 SGDLS, CDR2 YYNGEE. CDR3 loop: CASSVYIGNTIYF. The CDR3 DNA reads TGTGCCAGCAGCGTATACATTGGAAACACCATATATTTT.

The chain combines TRBV5-4 with TRBJ1-2; no definite D call. The V end was cut by 0 bases, the J end by 3 bases, with 9 bases between. CDR3 size: 14 residues. Per the germline V gene, CDR1 is SGHNT and CDR2 is YYREEE (reference sequence). In DNA form, the CDR3 reads TGTGCCAGCAGCTTGGGCCAGGTGCACTATGGCTACACCTTC. As protein: CASSLGQVHYGYTF. Variable domain in full (rest from reference TRBV5-4 and TRBJ1-2): ETGVTQSPTHLIKTRGQQVTLRCSSQSGHNTVSWYQQALGQGPQFIFQYYREEENGRGNFPPRFSGLQFPNYSSELNVNALELDDSALYLCASSLGQVHYGYTFGSGTRLTVV.

The chain carries TRBV9 and TRBJ2-5; 8 bases line up with TRBD1. The end of the DNA aligns better with TRBJ2-7, so the J call may be wrong. There are 14 residues in the CDR3. The germline V gene encodes CDR1 SGDLS and CDR2 YYNGEE. In nucleotides, the CDR3 is TGTGCCAGCAGCCCCCGGACAGGGTTGGCCGAGCAGTACTTC. The encoded protein is CASSPRTGLAEQYF.

This clone was seen only once. The gene calls are TRBV5-6 and TRBJ2-3; 11 bases line up with TRBD2. The CDR3 has 16 amino acids. CDR1 and CDR2 from the germline V gene are SGHDT and YYEEEE. V shed 4 bases, J shed 2 bases, and the junction held 6 bases outside the gene matches. The CDR3 protein is CASSIPTSGNTDTQYF. CDR3 DNA: TGTGCCAGCAGCATCCCGACTAGCGGGAACACAGATACGCAGTATTTT.

The chain has TRBV4-1 and TRBJ2-7; 8 nucleotides align to TRBD2. Losses at the gene ends were 0 bases for V and 0 bases for J; bases not matched to a gene: 10. The CDR3 consists of 18 residues. The germline V gene has CDR1 MGHRA and CDR2 YSYEKL. The CDR3 DNA reads TGCGCCAGCAGCCAAGACCCTCTCCGGGGGGGGGACTCCTACGAGCAGTACTTC. This translates into CASSQDPLRGGDSYEQYF.

The CDR3 loop is CASSRPGHQNTEAFF. The DNA of the CDR3 is TGTGCCAGCAGCAGGCCGGGACACCAGAACACTGAAGCTTTCTTT. The chain carries TRBV7-8 and TRBJ1-1; a weak D match, TRBD1 (6 bases). CDR1 is SGHVS and CDR2 is FQNEAQ in the germline V gene. There are 15 residues in the CDR3. With 5 bases removed from V and 1 base from J, the gap between germline ends came to 14 bases.